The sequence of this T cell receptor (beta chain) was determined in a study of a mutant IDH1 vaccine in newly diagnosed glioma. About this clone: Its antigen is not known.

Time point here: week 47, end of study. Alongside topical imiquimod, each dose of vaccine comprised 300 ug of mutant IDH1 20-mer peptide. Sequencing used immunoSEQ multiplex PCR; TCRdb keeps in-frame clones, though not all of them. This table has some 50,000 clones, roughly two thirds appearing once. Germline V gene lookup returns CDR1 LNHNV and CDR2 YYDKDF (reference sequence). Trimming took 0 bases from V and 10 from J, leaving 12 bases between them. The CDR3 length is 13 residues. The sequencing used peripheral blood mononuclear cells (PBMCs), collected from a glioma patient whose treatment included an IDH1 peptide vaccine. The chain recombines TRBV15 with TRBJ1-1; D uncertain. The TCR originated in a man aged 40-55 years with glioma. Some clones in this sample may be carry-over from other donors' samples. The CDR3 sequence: CATSRDWSGGAFF. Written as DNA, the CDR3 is TGTGCCACCAGCAGAGATTGGTCGGGAGGAGCTTTCTTT.